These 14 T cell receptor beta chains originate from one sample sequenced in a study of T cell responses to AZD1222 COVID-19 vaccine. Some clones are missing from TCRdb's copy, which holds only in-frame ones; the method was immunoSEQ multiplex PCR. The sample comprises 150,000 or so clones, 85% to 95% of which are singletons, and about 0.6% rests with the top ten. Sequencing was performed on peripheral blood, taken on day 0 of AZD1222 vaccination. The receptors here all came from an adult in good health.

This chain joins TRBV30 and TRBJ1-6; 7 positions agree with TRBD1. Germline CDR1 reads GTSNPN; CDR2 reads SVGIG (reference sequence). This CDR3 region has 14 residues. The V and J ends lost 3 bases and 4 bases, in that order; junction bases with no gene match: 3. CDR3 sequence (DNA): TGTGCCTGGAGCCCAGGGGGTTATAATTCACCCCTCCACTTT. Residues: CAWSPGGYNSPLHF.

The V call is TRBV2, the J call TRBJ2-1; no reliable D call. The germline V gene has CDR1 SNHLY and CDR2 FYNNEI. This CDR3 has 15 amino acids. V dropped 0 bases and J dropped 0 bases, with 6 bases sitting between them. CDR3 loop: CASSEAASSYNEQFF. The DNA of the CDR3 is TGTGCCAGCAGTGAAGCGGCGAGCTCCTACAATGAGCAGTTCTTC.

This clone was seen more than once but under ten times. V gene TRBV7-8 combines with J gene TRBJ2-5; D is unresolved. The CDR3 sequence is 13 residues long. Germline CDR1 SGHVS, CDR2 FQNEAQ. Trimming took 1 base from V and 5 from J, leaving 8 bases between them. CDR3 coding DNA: TGTGCCAGCAGCTTAGTCCAACGGGAGACCCAGTACTTC. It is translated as CASSLVQRETQYF.

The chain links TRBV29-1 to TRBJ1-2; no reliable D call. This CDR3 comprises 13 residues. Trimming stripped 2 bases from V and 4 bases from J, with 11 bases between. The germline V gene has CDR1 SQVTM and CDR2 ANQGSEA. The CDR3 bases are TGCAGCGTTGAACTCCGGCAGAGCTATGGCTACACCTTC. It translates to CSVELRQSYGYTF.

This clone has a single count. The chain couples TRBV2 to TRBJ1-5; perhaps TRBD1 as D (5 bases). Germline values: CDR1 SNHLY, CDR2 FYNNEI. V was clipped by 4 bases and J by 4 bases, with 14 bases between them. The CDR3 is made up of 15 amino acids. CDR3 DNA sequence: TGTGCCAGCAGTGTTTCGGGACCATTAAATCAGCCCCAGCATTTT. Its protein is CASSVSGPLNQPQHF.

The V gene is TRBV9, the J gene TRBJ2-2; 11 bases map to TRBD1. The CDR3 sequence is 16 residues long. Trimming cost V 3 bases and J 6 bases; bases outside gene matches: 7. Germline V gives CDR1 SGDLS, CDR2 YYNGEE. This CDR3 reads CASSAPGTGGAGELFF. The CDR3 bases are TGTGCCAGCAGCGCCCCCGGGACAGGGGGGGCCGGGGAGCTGTTTTTT.

CDR3 protein: CASSWRVEETQYF. CDR3 bases: TGCGCCAGCAGCTGGCGGGTGGAAGAGACCCAGTACTTC. The rearrangement links TRBV5-1 to TRBJ2-5; D is perhaps TRBD2 (5 bases). The CDR3 extends over 13 amino acids. Germline CDR1 is SGHRS and CDR2 is YFSETQ. V lost 3 bases and J 3 bases, leaving 9 bases between the germline ends.

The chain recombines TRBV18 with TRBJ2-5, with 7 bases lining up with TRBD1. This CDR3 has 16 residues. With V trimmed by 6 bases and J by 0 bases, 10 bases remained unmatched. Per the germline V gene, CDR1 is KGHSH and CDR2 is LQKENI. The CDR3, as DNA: TGTGCCAGCTCTCTTACGACAGGGAGAGACCAAGAGACCCAGTACTTC. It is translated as CASSLTTGRDQETQYF.

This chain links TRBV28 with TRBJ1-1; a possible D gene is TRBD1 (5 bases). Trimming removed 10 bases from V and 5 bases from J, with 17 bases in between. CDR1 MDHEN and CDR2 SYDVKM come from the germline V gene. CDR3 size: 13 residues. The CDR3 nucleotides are TGTGCCACGTCGCCGTTGGGGCGGACTGAAGCTTTCTTT. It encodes CATSPLGRTEAFF.

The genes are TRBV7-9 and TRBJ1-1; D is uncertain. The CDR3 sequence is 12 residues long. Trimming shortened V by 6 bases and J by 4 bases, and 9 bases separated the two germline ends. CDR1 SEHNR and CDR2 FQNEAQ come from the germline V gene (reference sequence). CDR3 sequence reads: CASSPAPTEAFF. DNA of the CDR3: TGTGCCAGCAGTCCTGCTCCCACTGAAGCTTTCTTT. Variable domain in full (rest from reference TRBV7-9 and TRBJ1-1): DTGVSQNPRHKITKRGQNVTFRCDPISEHNRLYWYRQTLGQGPEFLTYFQNEAQLEKSRLLSDRFSAERPKGSFSTLEIQRTEQGDSAMYLCASSPAPTEAFFGQGTRLTVV.

Here the CDR3 reads CSVINGTPNEQFF. CDR3 in DNA: TGCAGCGTGATAAACGGGACTCCCAATGAGCAGTTCTTC. This chain links TRBV29-1 with TRBJ2-1; weak D call: TRBD2 (6 bases). Trimming shortened V by 6 bases and J by 6 bases, and 15 bases separated the two germline ends. The CDR3 spans 13 residues. Germline-derived CDR1 and CDR2 are SQVTM and ANQGSEA.

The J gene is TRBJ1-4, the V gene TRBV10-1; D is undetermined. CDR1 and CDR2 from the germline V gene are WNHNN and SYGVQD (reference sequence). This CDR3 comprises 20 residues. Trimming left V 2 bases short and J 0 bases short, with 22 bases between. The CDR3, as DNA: TGCGCCAGCAGTGAGCCCACACGATCGGGCGGGGATGCAACTAATGAAAAACTGTTTTTT. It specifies CASSEPTRSGGDATNEKLFF.

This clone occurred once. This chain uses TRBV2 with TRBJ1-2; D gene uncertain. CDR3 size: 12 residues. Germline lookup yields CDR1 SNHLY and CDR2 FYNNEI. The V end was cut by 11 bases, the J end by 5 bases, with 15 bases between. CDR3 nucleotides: TGTGCCTACTCGGGCCTTAGATATGGCTACACCTTC. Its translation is CAYSGLRYGYTF.

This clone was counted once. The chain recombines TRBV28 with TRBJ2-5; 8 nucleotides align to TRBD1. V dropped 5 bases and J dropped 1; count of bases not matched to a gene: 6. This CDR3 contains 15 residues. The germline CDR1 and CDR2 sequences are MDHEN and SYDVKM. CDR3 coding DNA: TGTGCCAGCAGTACCCCGGACAGGGCCCAAGAGACCCAGTACTTC. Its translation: CASSTPDRAQETQYF.